What follows are 9 T cell receptor beta chains derived from one specimen sequenced in a study of response to subunit inactivated influenza vaccine. MiXCR, run by TCRdb on the RT-PCR reads, gives a single entry per CDR3 protein. This sample has about 800,000 distinct CDR3 sequences, with 21% found just once. The source was PBMCs from blood, collected about 5 days after vaccination. The receptors come from a man aged 50 to 59 who received an inactivated influenza vaccine.

Only one count was recorded for this clonotype. CDR3 sequence: CSARPTSGRRDTDTQYF. CDR3 sequence (DNA): TGCAGTGCTAGACCGACTAGCGGGAGGCGTGACACGGATACGCAGTATTTT. V and J are TRBV20-1 and TRBJ2-3; 13 positions match TRBD2. The CDR3 is made up of 17 amino acids. Germline-derived CDR1 and CDR2 are DFQATT and SNEGSKA (reference sequence). Trimming cost V 2 bases and J 6 bases; bases outside gene matches: 11.

Only a few counts were recorded for this clonotype. The chain carries TRBV29-1 and TRBJ1-1; 7 nucleotides match TRBD1. Germline loops: CDR1 SQVTM, CDR2 ANQGSEA. Unmatched junction bases numbered 4, after V lost 6 bases and J lost 0 bases. The CDR3 consists of 13 residues. CDR3 sequence reads: CSVKQGMNTEAFF. The CDR3 nucleotides are TGCAGCGTGAAACAGGGGATGAACACTGAAGCTTTCTTT.

This clonotype was counted ten times or more. This chain connects TRBV7-2 to TRBJ2-3; the D is unclear. CDR1 and CDR2 from the germline V gene are SGHTA and FQGNSA. The CDR3 consists of 13 residues. The ends were cut back, 5 bases at V and 4 bases at J, with 10 bases in the middle. CDR3 residues: CASSLGNADTQYF. The CDR3 bases are TGTGCCAGCAGCCTTGGGAATGCAGATACGCAGTATTTT.

The V call is TRBV15, the J call TRBJ2-5; D is ambiguous. The CDR3 runs 16 residues. V was trimmed by 3 bases and J by 3 bases, leaving 17 bases between them. Germline V CDR1 and CDR2: LNHNV, YYDKDF (reference sequence). DNA for the CDR3: TGTGCCACCAGCAGGGAAAGCCCACAGTCAAAAGAGACCCAGTACTTC. Residues: CATSRESPQSKETQYF.

V usage is TRBV24-1 and J usage is TRBJ2-7; D possibly corresponds to TRBD1 (5 bases). Per germline, CDR1 KGHDR and CDR2 SFDVKD. The CDR3 loop spans 15 amino acids. V was clipped by 2 bases and J by 7 bases, with 17 bases between them. The CDR3 loop is CATSDSVRDAAEQYF. DNA for the CDR3: TGTGCCACCAGTGATTCGGTCAGGGATGCAGCAGAGCAGTACTTC.

This chain connects TRBV20-1 to TRBJ2-2; the match to TRBD2 covers 12 bases. V lost 6 bases and J lost 4; bases outside the gene matches: 9. The V gene's germline CDR1 is DFQATT and CDR2 SNEGSKA (reference sequence). The CDR3 runs 16 residues. The CDR3 DNA reads TGCAGTGCCCGCCGACTAGCGGGGGCCTCCACCGGGGAGCTGTTTTTT. It codes for CSARRLAGASTGELFF.

Notes on this clonotype: A junction end diverges from the germline sequence, so it may reflect a read error. The chain carries TRBV10-2 and TRBJ2-4; 10 bases map to TRBD1. Per germline, CDR1 WSHSY and CDR2 SAAADI. The CDR3 loop spans 12 amino acids. This CDR3 is CASSQGTGVLDF. The CDR3 DNA sequence: TGCGCCAGCAGTCAAGGGACAGGGGTCCTGGACTTC.

This clonotype occurred a few times. This chain connects TRBV9 to TRBJ2-1; 7 nucleotides line up with TRBD1. The ends lost 3 bases at V and 3 bases at J; junction bases unmatched: 6. The germline V gene has CDR1 SGDLS and CDR2 YYNGEE. The CDR3 loop spans 15 amino acids. The DNA of the CDR3 is TGTGCCAGCAGCGGCCAACAGGGGAACTACAATGAGCAGTTCTTC. Protein product: CASSGQQGNYNEQFF.

At least ten counts were recorded for this clonotype. This chain links TRBV9 with TRBJ2-7; 12 bases are a match to TRBD2. Per the germline V gene, CDR1 is SGDLS and CDR2 is YYNGEE. CDR3 length: 14 amino acids. The V and J ends lost 3 bases and 4 bases, in that order; junction bases with no gene match: 2. CDR3: CASSATSGSYEQYF. The CDR3 coding sequence is TGTGCCAGCAGCGCGACTAGCGGGAGTTACGAGCAGTACTTC.